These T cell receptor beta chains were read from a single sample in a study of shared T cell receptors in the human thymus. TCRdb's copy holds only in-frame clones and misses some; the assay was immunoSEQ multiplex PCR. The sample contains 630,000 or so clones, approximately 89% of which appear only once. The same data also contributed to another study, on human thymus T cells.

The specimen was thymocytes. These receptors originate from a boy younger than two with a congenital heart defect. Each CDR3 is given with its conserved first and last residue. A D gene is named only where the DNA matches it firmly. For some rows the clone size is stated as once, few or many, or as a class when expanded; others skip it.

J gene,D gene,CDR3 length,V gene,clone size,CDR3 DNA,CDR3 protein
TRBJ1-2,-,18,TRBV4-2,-,TGTGCCAGCAGCCAAGGGGGGCAGGGGCCTTTAAGGGATTATGGCTACACCTTC,CASSQGGQGPLRDYGYTF
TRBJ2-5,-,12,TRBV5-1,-,TGCGCCAGCAGCTTGGTTCCGGGAACCCAGTACTTC,CASSLVPGTQYF
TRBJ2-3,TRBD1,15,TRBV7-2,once,TGTGCCAGCAGCTCCCAAGACAGGGGTGCAGATACGCAGTATTTT,CASSSQDRGADTQYF
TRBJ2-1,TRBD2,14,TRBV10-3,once,TGTGCCATCAGTTTAGCGGGAGAAATAAATGAGCAGTTCTTC,CAISLAGEINEQFF
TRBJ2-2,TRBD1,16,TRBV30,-,TGTGCCTGGACTCAAGGTGACAGGGGTAACACCGGGGAGCTGTTTTTT,CAWTQGDRGNTGELFF
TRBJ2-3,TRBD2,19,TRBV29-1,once,TGCAGCGTTGAAAGGGGACTAGCGGGATCCCGCCCTAGCACAGATACGCAGTATTTT,CSVERGLAGSRPSTDTQYF
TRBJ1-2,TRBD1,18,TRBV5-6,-,TGTGCCAGCAGCTTGGGGGGGGACGACAGGGGCAGGGACTATGGCTACACCTTC,CASSLGGDDRGRDYGYTF
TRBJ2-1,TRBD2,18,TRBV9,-,TGTGCCAGCAGCGGAAACCGCGGGAGCCCAAGCTCCTACAATGAGCAGTTCTTC,CASSGNRGSPSSYNEQFF
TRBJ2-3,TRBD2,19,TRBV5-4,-,TGTGCCAGCAGCTTTCGCGGGAGGGCCCTTGCCTCTAGCACAGATACGCAGTATTTT,CASSFRGRALASSTDTQYF
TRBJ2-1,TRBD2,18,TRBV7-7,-,TGTGCCAGCAGCTCCGCCGAATCGGGAGGGCCGGGCGGCAATGAGCAGTTCTTC,CASSSAESGGPGGNEQFF
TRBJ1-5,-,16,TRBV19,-,TGTGCCAGTTGCGGGATGGGGTTGGGGCCAAATCAGCCCCAGCATTTT,CASCGMGLGPNQPQHF
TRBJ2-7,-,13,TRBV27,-,TGTGCCAGCAGCTCGAAAGGAGGGTACGAGCAGTACTTC,CASSSKGGYEQYF
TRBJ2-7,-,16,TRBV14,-,TGTGCCAGCAGCCAAACGTCCAGGCCCACAAACTACGAGCAGTACTTC,CASSQTSRPTNYEQYF
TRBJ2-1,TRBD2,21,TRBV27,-,TGTGCCAGCAGTTTATCAACCCGGACTAGCGGGAGGGCCTTTCCCTACAATGAGCAGTTCTTC,CASSLSTRTSGRAFPYNEQFF
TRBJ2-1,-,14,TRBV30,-,TGTGCCTGGAGCGCGGGGCACCTATACAATGAGCAGTTCTTC,CAWSAGHLYNEQFF
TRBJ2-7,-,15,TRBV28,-,TGTGCCAGCAGTCCCAGACAGGCATCAGTCCGCGAGCAGTACTTC,CASSPRQASVREQYF
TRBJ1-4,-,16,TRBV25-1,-,TGTGCCAGCAGTGACGGACGGGGAAGAACTAATGAAAAACTGTTTTTT,CASSDGRGRTNEKLFF
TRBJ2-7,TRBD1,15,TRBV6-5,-,TGTGCCAGCAGTCCTGACAGGGGTAGTCCCTACGAGCAGTACTTC,CASSPDRGSPYEQYF
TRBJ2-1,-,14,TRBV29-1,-,TGCAGCGTTGAAGATAGAAGCCGCGGCAATGAGCAGTTCTTC,CSVEDRSRGNEQFF
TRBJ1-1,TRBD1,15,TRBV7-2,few,TGTGCCAGCAGCCAACACAGGGGCCCGAACACTGAAGCTTTCTTT,CASSQHRGPNTEAFF
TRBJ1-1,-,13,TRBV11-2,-,TGTGCCAGCAGCCCGAGACAGAACACTGAAGCTTTCTTT,CASSPRQNTEAFF
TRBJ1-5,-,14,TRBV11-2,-,TGTGCCAGCAGCCGACAGGCTAGCAATCAGCCCCAGCATTTT,CASSRQASNQPQHF
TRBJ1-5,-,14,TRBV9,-,TGTGCCAGCAGCGTCGGAGGGGCATATCAGCCCCAGCATTTT,CASSVGGAYQPQHF
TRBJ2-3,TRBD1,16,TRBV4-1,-,TGCGCCAGCAGCCCTCTCAGGACAGGGGGCACAGATACGCAGTATTTT,CASSPLRTGGTDTQYF
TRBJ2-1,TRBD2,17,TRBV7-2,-,TGTGCCAGCAGCCCCCGGACTAGCGGGGTCTTCTACAATGAGCAGTTCTTC,CASSPRTSGVFYNEQFF
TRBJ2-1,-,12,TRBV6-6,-,TGTGCCAGCAGTTACGTAAACAATGAGCAGTTCTTC,CASSYVNNEQFF
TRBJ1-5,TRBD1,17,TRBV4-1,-,TGCGCCAGCAGCCAAGGTGAATCAGGGGGTACCCATCAGCCCCAGCATTTT,CASSQGESGGTHQPQHF
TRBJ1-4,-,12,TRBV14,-,TGTGCCAGCAGCCAGACAGGTACTAAACTGTTTTTT,CASSQTGTKLFF
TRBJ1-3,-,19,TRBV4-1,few,TGCGCCAGCAGCCAGCCCGGTGCAGGGTTGGTTACCTCTGGAAACACCATATATTTT,CASSQPGAGLVTSGNTIYF
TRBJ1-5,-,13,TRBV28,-,TGTGCCAGCAGTTTTTCAAGCAATCAGCCCCAGCATTTT,CASSFSSNQPQHF
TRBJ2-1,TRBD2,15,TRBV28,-,TGTGCCAGCAGTGCTAGCGGAGGGACCTACAATGAGCAGTTCTTC,CASSASGGTYNEQFF
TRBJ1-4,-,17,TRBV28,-,TGTGCCAGCATCCCCCAGGGAAGCCCCAAAACTAATGAAAAACTGTTTTTT,CASIPQGSPKTNEKLFF
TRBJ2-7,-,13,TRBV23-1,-,TGCGCCAGCAGTTTCAGGGTCGCCTACGAGCAGTACTTC,CASSFRVAYEQYF
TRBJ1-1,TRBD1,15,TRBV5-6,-,TGTGCCAGCAGCTCCGCAGGGACAGTGAACACTGAAGCTTTCTTT,CASSSAGTVNTEAFF
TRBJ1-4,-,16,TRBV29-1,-,TGCAGCGTGAGCCTTACGGGGGGCGCCCCTAATGAAAAACTGTTTTTT,CSVSLTGGAPNEKLFF
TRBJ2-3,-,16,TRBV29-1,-,TGCAGCGTTGGGGTTTATGATAGCGGACCTCGAGATACGCAGTATTTT,CSVGVYDSGPRDTQYF
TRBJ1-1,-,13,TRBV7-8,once,TGTGCCAGCAGCATAACTCAGAACACTGAAGCTTTCTTT,CASSITQNTEAFF
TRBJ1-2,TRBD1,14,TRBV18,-,TGTGCCAGCTCACCTTGGGGACAGGTGTATGGCTACACCTTC,CASSPWGQVYGYTF
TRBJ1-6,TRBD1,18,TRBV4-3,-,TGCGCCAGCAGCCAATTAGTTTGGGACAGCGTAAATAATTCACCCCTCCACTTT,CASSQLVWDSVNNSPLHF
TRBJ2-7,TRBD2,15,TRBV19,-,TGTGCCAGTAGTATCCGGACTAGCGGGAGCTACGAGCAGTACTTC,CASSIRTSGSYEQYF
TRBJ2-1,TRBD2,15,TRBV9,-,TGTGCCAGCAGCGATCGGACTAGCGGTTACAATGAGCAGTTCTTC,CASSDRTSGYNEQFF
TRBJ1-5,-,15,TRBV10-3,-,TGTGCCATCGCGAGCGGCGGGGATAAAGATCAGCCCCAGCATTTT,CAIASGGDKDQPQHF
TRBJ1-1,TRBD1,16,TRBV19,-,TGTGCCAGTAGTGTCACCCGGGACAGGGGACGTACTGAAGCTTTCTTT,CASSVTRDRGRTEAFF
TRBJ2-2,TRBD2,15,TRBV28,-,TGTGCCAGCAAGGTTGGGGGGGTAAACACCGGGGAGCTGTTTTTT,CASKVGGVNTGELFF
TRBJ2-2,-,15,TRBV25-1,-,TGTGCCAGCAGTGACAGGATCTTGAACACCGGGGAGCTGTTTTTT,CASSDRILNTGELFF